This T cell receptor (beta chain) was found in a study of Graves' ophthalmopathy and Graves' hyperthyroidism. Study-wide findings and caveats: The model reached 70% to 71% sensitivity and approximately 72% specificity for predicting ophthalmopathy progression.

This CDR3 is 13 amino acids long. Trimming removed 0 bases at V and 6 bases at J, with 9 bases between. Germline values: CDR1 SGDLS, CDR2 YYNGEE. This clonotype was found many times. As yet, its antigen is unknown. Amplified TCR beta CDR3 regions were obtained using RNA transcripts as template. HTBI primers served in a first-round RT-PCR, which a second-round multiplex PCR followed. MiXCR, run by TCRdb on the multiplex PCR reads, gives a single entry per CDR3 protein. The table records a few hundred thousand distinct CDR3 sequences, about 35% of them present only once. The receptor comes from an adult man with Graves' hyperthyroidism. The chain employs TRBV9 and TRBJ1-2; no clear D. The specimen was peripheral blood or thyroid tissue (not recorded which). Here the CDR3 DNA reads TGTGCCAGCAGCGTAGGTGTGGTGGATGGCTACACCTTC. The encoded protein is CASSVGVVDGYTF.